The following is a T cell receptor beta chain sequence with its context. The CDR3 length is 18 residues. In germline, CDR1 is MNHEY, CDR2 SVGEGT. The V end lost 8 bases, the J end lost 4 bases, and 27 bases lay between the germline ends. The data belong to a study of low-dose radiotherapy and immunotherapy resistance in tumors. Study-level information: Each fraction for Cohort 1 was 0.5 Gy, given every 2 weeks, and the total came to 6.5 Gy. From cycle 1 day 1, patients took oral aspirin 300 mg every day for four cycles.

TRAV and TRBV primers primed cDNA for both TCRalpha and TCRbeta. Over about 19 PCR cycles, TCRs were amplified from a constant-region primer and V-primer adapter. TCRdb fed the reads into MiXCR, producing one record per CDR3 protein. Among around 13,000 distinct CDR3 sequences listed, about three fifths were seen once. Administered to the donors were nivolumab, ipilimumab, aspirin, low-dose cyclophosphamide and low-dose radiotherapy. The chain joins TRBV6-2 or TRBV6-3 to TRBJ1-3; D call uncertain. This clonotype originated in a human donor with advanced metastatic prostate, ovarian, gallbladder or colorectal cancer (not recorded which). This table probably holds off-target reads from a library built for another chain. This chain's CDR3 is CASDLHPDGRQGGNTIYF. The CDR3 DNA is TGTGCCAGCGACCTACACCCCGACGGACGACAAGGAGGAAACACCATATATTTT.